These T cell receptor beta chains were read from a single sample in a study of tumor and adjacent non-tumor tissue in lung cancer. In TCRdb, the multiplex PCR reads were re-called with MiXCR into one record per CDR3 protein. The sample contains more than 85,000 distinct CDR3 sequences, approximately 82% of which appear only once. Sequenced: lung tumor tissue. The receptors stem from a woman between 55 and 75 years old with non-small cell lung cancer. Both conserved end residues are part of each CDR3. D genes are given only for firm matches. Some rows have no size entry. The others give once, few or many, or a class for an expanded clone.

CDR3 length	D gene	V gene	J gene	clone size	CDR3 protein	CDR3 DNA
12	-	TRBV28	TRBJ1-2	many	CASSQGAYGYTF	TGTGCCAGCAGTCAGGGAGCCTATGGCTACACCTTC
17	TRBD2	TRBV4-3	TRBJ2-2	-	CASSPGASGSCTGELFF	TGCGCCAGCAGCCCCGGGGCTAGCGGGAGTTGTACCGGGGAGCTGTTTTTT
12	-	TRBV20-1	TRBJ1-2	-	CRASISDYGYTF	TGCAGAGCTAGCATCTCCGACTATGGCTATACCTTC
14	-	TRBV6-2/TRBV6-3	TRBJ2-1	-	CTSSYSGEYNGQFF	TGTACCAGCAGTTACTCTGGGGAGTACAATGGGCAGTTCTTC
15	-	TRBV28	TRBJ1-5	-	CSPGQQKGCIQPQHF	TGTTCTCCAGGACAGCAAAAAGGGTGCATTCAACCCCAGCATTTT
14	-	TRBV4-3	TRBJ1-1	-	CASSPMRVNTEAFF	TGCGCCAGCAGCCCTATGAGGGTGAACACTGAAGCTTTCTTT
13	TRBD1	TRBV11-2	TRBJ1-5	-	CASTRDRGQPQHF	TGTGCCAGCACCAGAGACAGGGGTCAGCCCCAACATTTT
14	-	TRBV6-2/TRBV6-3	TRBJ1-5	-	CASSNGLSNQPRHF	TGTGCCAGTAGTAACGGACTTAGCAATCAGCCCCGGCATTTT
13	-	TRBV11-2	TRBJ2-7	-	CVSSLGDGYEQYF	TGTGTCAGCAGCTTGGGCGATGGGTACGAGCAGTACTTC
13	TRBD1	TRBV11-2	TRBJ2-7	-	CASSITGGSEQYF	TGTGCCAGCAGCATTACAGGGGGCAGCGAGCAGTACTTC
11	-	TRBV20-1	TRBJ2-5	many	CSVPGGKTQYF	TGCAGTGTCCCGGGCGGGAAGACCCAGTACTTC